This T cell receptor (beta chain) was profiled in a study of cytomegalovirus exposure and HLA in healthy donors. V was pared by 8 bases and J by 1 base, with 4 bases of the junction left unmatched. CDR3 length: 13 amino acids. CDR1 and CDR2 (germline): SNHLY, FYNNEI. The PCR ran on 60 Vbeta and 13 Jbeta primers. The method was immunoSEQ multiplex PCR; TCRdb's version includes in-frame clones alone and lacks a portion of them. The sample has more than 25,000 clones; about two thirds are singletons. V usage is TRBV2 and J usage is TRBJ1-1, with 7 bases that match TRBD1. The sequenced material came from PBMCs. The receptor was derived from a woman between 50 and 59 years old in good health and CMV-seronegative. The CDR3 here is CASRDRRNTEAFF. CDR3 coding DNA: TGTGCCAGCCGGGACAGAAGGAACACTGAAGCTTTCTTT. The whole variable domain, filled in from reference TRBV2 and TRBJ1-1, reads EPEVTQTPSHQVTQMGQEVILRCVPISNHLYFYWYRQILGQKVEFLVSFYNNEISEKSEIFDDQFSVERPDGSNFTLKIRSTKLEDSAMYFCASRDRRNTEAFFGQGTRLTVV.